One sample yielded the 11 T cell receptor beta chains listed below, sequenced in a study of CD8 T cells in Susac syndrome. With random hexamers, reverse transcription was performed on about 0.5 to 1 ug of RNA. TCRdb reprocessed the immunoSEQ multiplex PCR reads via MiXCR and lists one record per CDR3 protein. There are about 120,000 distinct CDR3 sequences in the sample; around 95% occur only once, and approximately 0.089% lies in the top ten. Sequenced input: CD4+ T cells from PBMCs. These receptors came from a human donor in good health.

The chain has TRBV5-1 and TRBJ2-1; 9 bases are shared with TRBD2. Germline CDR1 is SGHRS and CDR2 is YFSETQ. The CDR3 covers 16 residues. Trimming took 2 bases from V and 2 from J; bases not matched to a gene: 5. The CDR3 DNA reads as TGCGCCAGCAGCTTAATAGCGGGAGCCCCCTACAATGAGCAGTTCTTC. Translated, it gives CASSLIAGAPYNEQFF.

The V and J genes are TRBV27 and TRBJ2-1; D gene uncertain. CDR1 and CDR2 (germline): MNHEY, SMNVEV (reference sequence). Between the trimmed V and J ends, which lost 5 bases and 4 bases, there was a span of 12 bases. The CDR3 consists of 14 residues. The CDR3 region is CASSGPPTYNEQFF. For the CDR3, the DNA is TGTGCCAGCAGTGGGCCACCGACTTACAATGAGCAGTTCTTC.

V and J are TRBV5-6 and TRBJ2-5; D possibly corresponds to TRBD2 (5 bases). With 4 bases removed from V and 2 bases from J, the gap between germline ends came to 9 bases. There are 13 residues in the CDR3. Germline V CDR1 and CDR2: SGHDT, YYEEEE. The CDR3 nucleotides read TGTGCCAGCAGCGACGGGGTTCAAGAGACCCAGTACTTC. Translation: CASSDGVQETQYF.

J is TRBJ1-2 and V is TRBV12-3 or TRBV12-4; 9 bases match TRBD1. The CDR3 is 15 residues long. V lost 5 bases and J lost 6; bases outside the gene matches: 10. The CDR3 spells CASSPNRGTGNGYTF. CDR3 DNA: TGTGCCAGCAGTCCCAACCGAGGGACAGGGAATGGCTACACCTTC.

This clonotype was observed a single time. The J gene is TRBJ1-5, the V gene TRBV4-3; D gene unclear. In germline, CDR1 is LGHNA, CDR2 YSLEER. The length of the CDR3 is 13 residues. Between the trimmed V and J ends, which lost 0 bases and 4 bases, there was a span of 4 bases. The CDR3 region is CASSQDANQPQHF. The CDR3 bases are TGCGCCAGCAGCCAAGATGCGAATCAGCCCCAGCATTTT.

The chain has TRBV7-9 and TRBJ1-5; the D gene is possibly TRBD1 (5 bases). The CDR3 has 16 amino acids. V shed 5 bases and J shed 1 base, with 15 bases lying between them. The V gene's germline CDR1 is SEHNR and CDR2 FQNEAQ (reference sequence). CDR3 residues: CASSLGGAQSNQPQHF. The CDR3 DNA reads TGTGCCAGCAGCCTCGGCGGGGCGCAAAGCAATCAGCCCCAGCATTTT. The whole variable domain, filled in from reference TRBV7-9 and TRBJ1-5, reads DTGVSQNPRHKITKRGQNVTFRCDPISEHNRLYWYRQTLGQGPEFLTYFQNEAQLEKSRLLSDRFSAERPKGSFSTLEIQRTEQGDSAMYLCASSLGGAQSNQPQHFGDGTRLSIL.

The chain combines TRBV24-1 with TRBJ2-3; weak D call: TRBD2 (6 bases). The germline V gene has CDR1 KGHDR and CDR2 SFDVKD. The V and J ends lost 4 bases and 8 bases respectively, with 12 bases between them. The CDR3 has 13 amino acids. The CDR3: CATSEGGAGTQYF. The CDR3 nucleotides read TGTGCCACCAGTGAGGGAGGTGCGGGTACGCAGTATTTT.

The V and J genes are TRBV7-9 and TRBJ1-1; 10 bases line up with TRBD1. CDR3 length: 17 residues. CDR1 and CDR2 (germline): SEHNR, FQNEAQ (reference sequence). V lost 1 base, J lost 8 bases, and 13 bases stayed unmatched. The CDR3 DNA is TGTGCCAGCAGCTTAGGCATGGGACAGGGGTTGGTGGACGAAGCTTTCTTT. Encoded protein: CASSLGMGQGLVDEAFF.

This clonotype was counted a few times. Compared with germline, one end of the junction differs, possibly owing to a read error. The CDR3 is CADRVDEQYF. CDR3 DNA: TGCGCTGACAGGGTCGACGAGCAGTACTTC. This chain uses TRBV10-3 with TRBJ2-7, with 7 bases lining up with TRBD1. CDR3 length: 10 residues. Germline loops: CDR1 ENHRY, CDR2 SYGVKD.

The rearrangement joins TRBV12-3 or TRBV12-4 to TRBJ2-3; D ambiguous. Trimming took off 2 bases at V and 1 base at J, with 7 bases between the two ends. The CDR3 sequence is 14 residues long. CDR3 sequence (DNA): TGTGCCAGCAGTTTAATTCAGGGCACAGATACGCAGTATTTT. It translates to CASSLIQGTDTQYF.

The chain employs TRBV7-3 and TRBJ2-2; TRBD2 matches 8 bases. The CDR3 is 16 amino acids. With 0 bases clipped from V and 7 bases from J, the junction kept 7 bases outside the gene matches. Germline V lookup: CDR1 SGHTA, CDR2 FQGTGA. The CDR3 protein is CASSLTSGSGDGELFF. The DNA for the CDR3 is TGTGCCAGCAGCTTAACCAGCGGGAGTGGTGACGGGGAGCTGTTTTTT.